This is a list of T cell receptor beta chains from one sample in a study of shared clonotypes between healthy human individuals. The data were produced by immunoSEQ multiplex PCR, yet TCRdb's version contains in-frame clones alone and is incomplete. The table records some 2.3 million clones, 85% to 95% of them present only once. The sequencing input was naive CD4+ T cells from PBMCs. The source is a man aged 18-30 years in good health. Some clones in this sample may be carry-over from other donors' samples. The CDR3 runs from the conserved cysteine through the conserved F or W.

V	J	CDR3
TRBV28	TRBJ2-7	CASSLQGTYEQYF
TRBV7-3	TRBJ2-3	CASSSGQGADTQYF
TRBV5-1	TRBJ1-1	CASSLQGDTEAFF
TRBV4-1	TRBJ1-2	CASSQDLLIRGYGYTF
TRBV10-3	TRBJ1-1	CAISESRSPKITEAFF
TRBV11-3	TRBJ1-1	CASSLKGNTEAFF
TRBV27	TRBJ2-2	CASSFIRDAGELFF
TRBV28	TRBJ2-5	CASRGGTSGTSETQYF
TRBV7-6	TRBJ1-1	CASTSGERGPNTEAFF
TRBV7-8	TRBJ2-1	CASSLGSSGGLKQFF
TRBV7-9	TRBJ1-2	CASSGTGDVKGYTF
TRBV11-2	TRBJ2-4	CASSLEGRLRSPNIQYF
TRBV7-9	TRBJ2-1	CASSLAWEQFF
TRBV7-3	TRBJ2-3	CASSLTSASGRSSTDTQYF
TRBV19	TRBJ1-4	CASNKGLTSNEKLFF
TRBV30	TRBJ2-5	CAWSAKGLARETQYF
TRBV9	TRBJ1-2	CASSLTPGGGAIGYTF
TRBV6-5	TRBJ2-7	CASSYLRQGAHEQYF
TRBV5-1	TRBJ2-3	CASSSSGSDTQYF
TRBV2	TRBJ2-7	CASSFRREGLYEQYF
TRBV5-1	TRBJ2-1	CASSLGAGFSYNEQFF
TRBV15	TRBJ2-4	CATSSLGTEIAKNIQYF
TRBV5-4	TRBJ2-5	CASGPGLGREFETQYF
TRBV9	TRBJ1-5	CASSPGALTGRNQPQHF
TRBV30	TRBJ2-7	CAWEGQGNEQYF
TRBV5-1	TRBJ2-5	CASSLVPDQETQYF
TRBV11-2	TRBJ2-2	CASSSHLTGELFF
TRBV6-5	TRBJ1-1	CASSYGQGGNTEAFF
TRBV7-9	TRBJ1-1	CASSPEGGNTEAFF
TRBV6-4	TRBJ1-2	CASTQDRPGSHYGYTF
TRBV15	TRBJ2-7	CATSRQGKNYEQYF
TRBV6-5	TRBJ2-7	CASSYSLALSYEQYF
TRBV5-1	TRBJ2-1	CASSFRGNEQFF
TRBV18	TRBJ1-2	CASSPAPRGYTF
TRBV10-1	TRBJ2-7	CASSESKGQGKEQYF
TRBV30	TRBJ2-3	CAWSGLASTDTQYF
TRBV28	TRBJ2-5	CASSLQVGVEETQYF
TRBV2	TRBJ1-5	CASSVQANNQPQHF
TRBV2	TRBJ2-7	CASVRTEVSYEQYF